This record looks at one T cell receptor beta chain sequence and its context. It was version v3.0 of the immunoSEQ assay that was run at survey level. The method was immunoSEQ multiplex PCR; TCRdb's version includes in-frame clones alone and lacks a portion of them. Here the sample spans about 12,000 clones, around three quarters being singletons. Trimming took 4 bases from V and 0 from J, leaving 10 bases between them. The CDR3 extends over 15 amino acids. Per the germline V gene, CDR1 is MDHEN and CDR2 is SYDVKM. The source of the sample is a study of long-term antiretroviral therapy in people with HIV.

This receptor was identified in a man in his forties or fifties with HIV. The sample in question was unsorted PBMCs, obtained roughly 3.4 years before starting antiretroviral therapy. This chain links TRBV28 with TRBJ1-5, with TRBD1 as a possible D gene (5 bases). The CDR3 loop is CASSYDSNSNQPQHF. CDR3 nucleotides: TGTGCCAGCAGTTACGACAGCAATAGCAATCAGCCCCAGCATTTT.